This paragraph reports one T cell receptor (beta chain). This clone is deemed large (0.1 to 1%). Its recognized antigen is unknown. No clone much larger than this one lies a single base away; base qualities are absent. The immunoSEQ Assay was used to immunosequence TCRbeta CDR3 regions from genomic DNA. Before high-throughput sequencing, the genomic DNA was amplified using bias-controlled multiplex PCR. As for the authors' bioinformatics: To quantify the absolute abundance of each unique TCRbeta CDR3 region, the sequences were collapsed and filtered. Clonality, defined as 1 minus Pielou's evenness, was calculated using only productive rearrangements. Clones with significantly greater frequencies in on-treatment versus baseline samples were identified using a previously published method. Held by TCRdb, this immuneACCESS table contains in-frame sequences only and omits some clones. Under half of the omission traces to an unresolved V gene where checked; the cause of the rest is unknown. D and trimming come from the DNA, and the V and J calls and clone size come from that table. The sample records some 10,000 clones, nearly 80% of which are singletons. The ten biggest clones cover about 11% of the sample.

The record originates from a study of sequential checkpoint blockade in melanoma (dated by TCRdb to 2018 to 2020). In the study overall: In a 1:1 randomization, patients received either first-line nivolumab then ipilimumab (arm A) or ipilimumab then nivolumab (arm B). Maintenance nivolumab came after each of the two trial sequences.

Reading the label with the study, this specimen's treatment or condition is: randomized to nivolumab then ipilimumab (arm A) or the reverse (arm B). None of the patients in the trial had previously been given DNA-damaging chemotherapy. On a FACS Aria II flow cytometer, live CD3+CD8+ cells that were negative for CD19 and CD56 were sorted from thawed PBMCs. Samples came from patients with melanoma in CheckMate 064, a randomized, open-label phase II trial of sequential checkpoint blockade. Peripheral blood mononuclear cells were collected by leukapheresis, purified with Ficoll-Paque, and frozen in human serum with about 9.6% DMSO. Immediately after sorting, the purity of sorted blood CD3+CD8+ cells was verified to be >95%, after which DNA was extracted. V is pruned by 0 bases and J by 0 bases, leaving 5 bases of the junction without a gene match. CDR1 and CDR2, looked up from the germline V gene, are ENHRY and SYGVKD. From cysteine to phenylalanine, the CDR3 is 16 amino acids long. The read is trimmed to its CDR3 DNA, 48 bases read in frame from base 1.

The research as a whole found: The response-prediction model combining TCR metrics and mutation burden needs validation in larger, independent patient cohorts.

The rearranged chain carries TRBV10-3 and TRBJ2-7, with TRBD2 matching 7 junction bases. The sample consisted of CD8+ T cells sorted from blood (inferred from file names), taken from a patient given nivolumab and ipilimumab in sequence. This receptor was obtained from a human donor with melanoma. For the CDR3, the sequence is CAISESIGGSSYEQYF. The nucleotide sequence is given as TGTGCCATCAGTGAGTCGATCGGGGGGAGCTCCTACGAGCAGTACTTC.